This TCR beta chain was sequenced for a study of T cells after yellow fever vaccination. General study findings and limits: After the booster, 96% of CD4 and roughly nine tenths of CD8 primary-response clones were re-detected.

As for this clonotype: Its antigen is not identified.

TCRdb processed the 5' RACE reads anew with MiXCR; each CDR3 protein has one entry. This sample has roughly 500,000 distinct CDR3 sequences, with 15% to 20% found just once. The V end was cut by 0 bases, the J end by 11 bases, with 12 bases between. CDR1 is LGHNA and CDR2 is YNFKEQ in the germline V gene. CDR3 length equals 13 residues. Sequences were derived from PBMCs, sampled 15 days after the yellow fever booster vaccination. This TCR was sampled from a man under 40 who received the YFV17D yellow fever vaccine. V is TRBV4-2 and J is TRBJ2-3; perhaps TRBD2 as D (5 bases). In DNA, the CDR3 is TGTGCCAGCAGCCAAGATAAGGACGGGAAGCAGTATTTT. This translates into CASSQDKDGKQYF.